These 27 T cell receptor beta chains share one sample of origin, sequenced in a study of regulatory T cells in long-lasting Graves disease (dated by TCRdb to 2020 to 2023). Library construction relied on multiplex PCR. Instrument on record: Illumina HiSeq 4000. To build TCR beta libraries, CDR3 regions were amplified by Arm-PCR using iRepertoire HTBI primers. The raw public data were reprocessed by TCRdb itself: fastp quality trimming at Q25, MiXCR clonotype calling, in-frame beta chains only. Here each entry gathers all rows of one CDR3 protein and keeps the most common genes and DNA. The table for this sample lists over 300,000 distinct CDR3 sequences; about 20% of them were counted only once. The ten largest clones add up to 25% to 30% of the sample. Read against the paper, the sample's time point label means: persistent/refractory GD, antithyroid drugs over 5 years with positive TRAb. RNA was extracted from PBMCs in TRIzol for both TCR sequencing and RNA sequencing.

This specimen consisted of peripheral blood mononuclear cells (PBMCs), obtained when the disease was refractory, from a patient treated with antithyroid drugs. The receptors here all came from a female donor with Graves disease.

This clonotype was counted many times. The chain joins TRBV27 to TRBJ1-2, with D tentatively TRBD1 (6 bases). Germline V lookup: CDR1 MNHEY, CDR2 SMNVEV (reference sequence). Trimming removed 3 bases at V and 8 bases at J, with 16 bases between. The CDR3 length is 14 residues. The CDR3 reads CASSFSGGQSGYTF. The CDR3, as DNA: TGTGCCAGCAGTTTCTCGGGGGGCCAAAGCGGCTACACCTTC.

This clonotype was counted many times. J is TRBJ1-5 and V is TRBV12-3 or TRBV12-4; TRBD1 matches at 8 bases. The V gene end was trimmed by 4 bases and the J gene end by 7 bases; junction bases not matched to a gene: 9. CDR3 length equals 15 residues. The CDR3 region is CASSSDREPGQPQHF. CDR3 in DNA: TGTGCCAGCAGTTCGGACAGGGAACCGGGGCAGCCCCAGCATTTT.

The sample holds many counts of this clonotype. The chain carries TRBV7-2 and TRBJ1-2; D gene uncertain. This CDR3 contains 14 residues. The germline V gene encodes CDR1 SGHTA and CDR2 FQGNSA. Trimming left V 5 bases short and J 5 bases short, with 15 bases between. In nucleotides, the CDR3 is TGTGCCAGCAGCACTAAGACATTAGCGTATGGCTACACCTTC. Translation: CASSTKTLAYGYTF.

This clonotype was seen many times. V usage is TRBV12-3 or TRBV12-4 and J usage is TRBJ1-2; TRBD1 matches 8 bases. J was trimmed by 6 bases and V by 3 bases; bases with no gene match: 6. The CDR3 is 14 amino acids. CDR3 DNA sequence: TGTGCCAGCAGTTTGTTGGGACAGGTGAATGGCTACACCTTC. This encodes CASSLLGQVNGYTF.

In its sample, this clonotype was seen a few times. CDR3 sequence (DNA): TGTGCCAGCAGCTTGATACGACAGGGTAGTTTACCTGGGGCCAACGTCCTGACTTTC. Translating it yields CASSLIRQGSLPGANVLTF. The chain employs TRBV7-3 and TRBJ2-6; 7 bases map to TRBD1. CDR3 length: 19 amino acids. The germline V gene encodes CDR1 SGHTA and CDR2 FQGTGA. Unmatched junction bases numbered 13, after V lost 3 bases and J lost 2 bases.

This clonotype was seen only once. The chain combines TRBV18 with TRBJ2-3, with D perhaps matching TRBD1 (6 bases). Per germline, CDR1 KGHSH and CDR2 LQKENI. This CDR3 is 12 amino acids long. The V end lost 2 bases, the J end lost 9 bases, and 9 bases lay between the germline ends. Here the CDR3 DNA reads TGTGCCAGCTCACCAAACCAGGGGACGCAGTATTTT. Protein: CASSPNQGTQYF. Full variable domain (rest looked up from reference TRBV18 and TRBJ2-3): NAGVMQNPRHLVRRRGQEARLRCSPMKGHSHVYWYRQLPEEGLKFMVYLQKENIIDESGMPKERFSAEFPKEGPSILRIQQVVRGDSAAYFCASSPNQGTQYFGPGTRLTVL.

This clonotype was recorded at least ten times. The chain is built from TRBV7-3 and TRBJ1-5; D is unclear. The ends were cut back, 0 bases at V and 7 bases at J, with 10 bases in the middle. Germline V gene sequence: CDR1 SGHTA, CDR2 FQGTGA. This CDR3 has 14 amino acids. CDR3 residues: CASSLTGSEQPQHF. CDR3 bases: TGTGCCAGCAGCTTAACGGGTAGCGAACAGCCCCAGCATTTT.

DNA of the CDR3: TGTGCCAGCAGCCAAATTGGGAAGACAGGGTTTAATTCACCCCTCCACTTT. It is translated as CASSQIGKTGFNSPLHF. The V call is TRBV3-1, the J call TRBJ1-6; 7 bases match TRBD1. The junction had 10 bases not matched to a gene; V was cut back by 2 bases and J by 6 bases. The CDR3 length is 17 residues. In germline, CDR1 is LGHDT, CDR2 YNNKEL (reference sequence).

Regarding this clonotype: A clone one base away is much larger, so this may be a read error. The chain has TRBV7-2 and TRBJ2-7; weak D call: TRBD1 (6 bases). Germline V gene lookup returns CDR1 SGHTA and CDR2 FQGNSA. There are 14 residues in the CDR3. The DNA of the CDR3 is TGTGCCAGCAGCTTAGTAGGGGGTATCTACGAGCGGTACTTC. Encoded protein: CASSLVGGIYERYF. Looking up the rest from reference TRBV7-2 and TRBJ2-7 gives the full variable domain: GAGVSQSPSNKVTEKGKDVELRCDPISGHTALYWYRQSLGQGLEFLIYFQGNSAPDKSGLPSDRFSAERTGGSVSTLTIQRTQQEDSAVYLCASSLVGGIYERYFGPGTRLTVT.

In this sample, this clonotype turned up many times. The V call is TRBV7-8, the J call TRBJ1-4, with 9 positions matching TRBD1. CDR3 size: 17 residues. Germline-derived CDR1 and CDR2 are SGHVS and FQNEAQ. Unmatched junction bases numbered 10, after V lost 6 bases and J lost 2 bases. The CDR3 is CASRLTGTGMTNEKLFF. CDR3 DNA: TGTGCCAGCAGACTTACCGGGACAGGGATGACTAATGAAAAACTGTTTTTT.

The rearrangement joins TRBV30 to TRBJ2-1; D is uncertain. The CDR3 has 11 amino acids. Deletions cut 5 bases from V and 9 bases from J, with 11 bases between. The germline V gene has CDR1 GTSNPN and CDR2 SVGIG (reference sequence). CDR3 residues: CAWSTPVEQFF. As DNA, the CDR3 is TGTGCCTGGTCCACCCCGGTTGAGCAGTTCTTC.

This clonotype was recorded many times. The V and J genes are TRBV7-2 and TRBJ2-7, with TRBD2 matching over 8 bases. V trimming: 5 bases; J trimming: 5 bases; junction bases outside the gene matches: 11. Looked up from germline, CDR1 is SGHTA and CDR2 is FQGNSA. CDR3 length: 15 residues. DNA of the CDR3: TGTGCCAGCAGCCCCGGGACTAGTCTCTTGGACGAGCAGTACTTC. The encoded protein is CASSPGTSLLDEQYF. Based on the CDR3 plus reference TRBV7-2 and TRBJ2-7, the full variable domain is GAGVSQSPSNKVTEKGKDVELRCDPISGHTALYWYRQSLGQGLEFLIYFQGNSAPDKSGLPSDRFSAERTGGSVSTLTIQRTQQEDSAVYLCASSPGTSLLDEQYFGPGTRLTVT.

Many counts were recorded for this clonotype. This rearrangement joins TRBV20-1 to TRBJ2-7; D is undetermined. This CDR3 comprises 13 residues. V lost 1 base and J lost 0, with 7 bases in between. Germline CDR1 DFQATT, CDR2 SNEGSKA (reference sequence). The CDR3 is CSARGGYSYEQYF. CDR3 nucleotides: TGCAGTGCTAGAGGGGGATACTCCTACGAGCAGTACTTC.

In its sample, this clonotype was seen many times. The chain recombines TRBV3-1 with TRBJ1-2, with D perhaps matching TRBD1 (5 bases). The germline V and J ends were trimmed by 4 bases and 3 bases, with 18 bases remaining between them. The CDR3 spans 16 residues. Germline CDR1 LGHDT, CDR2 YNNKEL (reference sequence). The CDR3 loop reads CASSPYPQGTHYGYTF. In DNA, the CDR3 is TGTGCCAGCAGCCCGTACCCTCAGGGTACACACTATGGCTACACCTTC.

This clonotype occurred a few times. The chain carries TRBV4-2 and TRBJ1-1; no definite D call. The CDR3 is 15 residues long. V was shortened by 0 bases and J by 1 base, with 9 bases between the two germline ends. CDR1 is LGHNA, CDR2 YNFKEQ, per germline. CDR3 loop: CASSQDVSGNTEAFF. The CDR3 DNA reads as TGTGCCAGCAGCCAAGATGTCTCCGGGAACACTGAAGCTTTCTTT.

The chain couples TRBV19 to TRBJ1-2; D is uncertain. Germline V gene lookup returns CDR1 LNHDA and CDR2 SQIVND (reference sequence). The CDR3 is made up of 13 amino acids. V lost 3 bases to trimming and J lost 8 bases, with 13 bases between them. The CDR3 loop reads CASSIVGPGGYTF. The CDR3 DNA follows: TGTGCCAGTAGTATTGTAGGTCCCGGCGGCTACACCTTC.

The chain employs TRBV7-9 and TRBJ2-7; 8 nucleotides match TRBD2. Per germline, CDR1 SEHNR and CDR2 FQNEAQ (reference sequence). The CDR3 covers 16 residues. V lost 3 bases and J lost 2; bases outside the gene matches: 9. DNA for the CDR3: TGTGCCAGCAGCTTGATAGCGGGGAGCGCCCCCTACGAGCAGTACTTC. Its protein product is CASSLIAGSAPYEQYF.

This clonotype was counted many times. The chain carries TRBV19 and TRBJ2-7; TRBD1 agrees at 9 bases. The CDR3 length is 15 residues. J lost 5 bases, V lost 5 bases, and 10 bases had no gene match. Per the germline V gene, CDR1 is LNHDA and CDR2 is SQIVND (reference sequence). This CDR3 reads CASSLLPGQGNEQYF. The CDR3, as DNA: TGTGCCAGTAGTCTTCTCCCGGGACAGGGCAACGAGCAGTACTTC.

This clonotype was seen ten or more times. The CDR3 loop is CASRITGRGIYGYTF. DNA of the CDR3: TGTGCCAGCAGAATCACAGGGAGAGGTATCTATGGCTACACCTTC. The chain employs TRBV6-1 and TRBJ1-2; TRBD1 might be the D (6 bases). Trimming took off 6 bases at V and 4 bases at J, with 18 bases between the two ends. Looked up from germline, CDR1 is MNHNS and CDR2 is SASEGT. The CDR3 is 15 residues long.

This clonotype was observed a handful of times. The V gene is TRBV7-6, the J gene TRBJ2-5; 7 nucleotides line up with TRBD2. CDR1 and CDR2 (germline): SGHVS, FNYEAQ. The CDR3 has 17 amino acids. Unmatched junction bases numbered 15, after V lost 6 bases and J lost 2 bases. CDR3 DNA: TGTGCCAGCAGTTCGCGAGTAGCGGGTATCGTGCAAGAGACCCAGTACTTC. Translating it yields CASSSRVAGIVQETQYF. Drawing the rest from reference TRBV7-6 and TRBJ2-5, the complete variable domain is GAGVSQSPRYKVTKRGQDVALRCDPISGHVSLYWYRQALGQGPEFLTYFNYEAQQDKSGLPNDRFSAERPEGSISTLTIQRTEQRDSAMYRCASSSRVAGIVQETQYFGPGTRLLVL.

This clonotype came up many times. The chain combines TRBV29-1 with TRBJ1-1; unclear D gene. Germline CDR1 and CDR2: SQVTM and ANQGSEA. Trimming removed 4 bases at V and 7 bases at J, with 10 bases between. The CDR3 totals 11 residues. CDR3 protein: CSVARSNEAFF. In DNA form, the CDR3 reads TGCAGCGTTGCTCGCAGTAATGAAGCTTTCTTT.

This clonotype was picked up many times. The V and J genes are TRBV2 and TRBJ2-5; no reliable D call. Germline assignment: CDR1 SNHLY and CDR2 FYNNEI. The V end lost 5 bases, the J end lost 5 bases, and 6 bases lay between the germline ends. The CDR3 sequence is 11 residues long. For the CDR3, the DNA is TGTGCCAGCAGTTCCGGTGAGACCCAGTACTTC. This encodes CASSSGETQYF.

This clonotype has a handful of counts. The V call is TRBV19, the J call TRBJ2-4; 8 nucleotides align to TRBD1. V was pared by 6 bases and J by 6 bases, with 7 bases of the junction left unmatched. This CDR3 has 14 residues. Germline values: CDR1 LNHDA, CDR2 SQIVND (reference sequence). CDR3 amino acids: CASSQQGASNIQYF. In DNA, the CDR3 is TGTGCCAGTAGCCAGCAGGGGGCCTCAAACATTCAGTACTTC.

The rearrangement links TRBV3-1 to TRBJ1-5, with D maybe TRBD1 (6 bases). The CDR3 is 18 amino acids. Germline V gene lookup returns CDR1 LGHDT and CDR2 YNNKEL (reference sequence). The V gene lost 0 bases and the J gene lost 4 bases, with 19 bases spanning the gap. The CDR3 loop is CASSQDLVQGPRNQPQHF. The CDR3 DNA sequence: TGTGCCAGCAGCCAAGATCTCGTACAGGGCCCACGGAATCAGCCCCAGCATTTT.

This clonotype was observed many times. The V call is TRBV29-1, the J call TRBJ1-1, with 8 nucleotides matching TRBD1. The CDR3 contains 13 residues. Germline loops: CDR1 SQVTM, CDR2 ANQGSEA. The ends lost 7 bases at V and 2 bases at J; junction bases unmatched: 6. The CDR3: CSARTGTNTEAFF. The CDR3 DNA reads TGCAGCGCCAGGACAGGGACCAACACTGAAGCTTTCTTT.

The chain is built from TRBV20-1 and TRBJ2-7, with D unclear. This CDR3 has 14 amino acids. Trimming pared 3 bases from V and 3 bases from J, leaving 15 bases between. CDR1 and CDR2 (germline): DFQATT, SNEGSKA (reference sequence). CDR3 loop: CSASRPPTGYEQYF. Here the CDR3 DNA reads TGCAGTGCTAGCCGCCCACCAACCGGCTACGAGCAGTACTTC.

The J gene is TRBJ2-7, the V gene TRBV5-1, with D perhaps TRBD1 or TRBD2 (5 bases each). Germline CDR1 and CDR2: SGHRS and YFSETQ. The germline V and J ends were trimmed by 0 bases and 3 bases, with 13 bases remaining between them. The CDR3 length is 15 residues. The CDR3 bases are TGCGCCAGCAGCTTGGGGCCGGGGCCCAACTACGAGCAGTACTTC. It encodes CASSLGPGPNYEQYF.